The rows below give T cell receptor beta chains drawn from one sample of a study of PD-L1 blockade in urothelial cancer. Sequencing was performed with immunoSEQ multiplex PCR; in TCRdb, only in-frame clones are kept and a portion is missing. The repertoire holds roughly 38,000 clones, with 80% to 90% as singletons. Material: PBMCs, obtained around atezolizumab (anti-PD-L1) treatment. All receptors derive from a man between 60 and 75 years old with urothelial cancer. The CDR3 runs from the conserved cysteine through the conserved F or W. The D gene is left open where the match is weak. Clone size is not always given. Where it is, it says once, few, many or a class for expanded clones.

v_call	clone_size	j_call	d_call	cdr3_nt	cdr3_aa
TRBV11-1	.	TRBJ2-5	TRBD1	TGTGCCAGCAGCTTAGGGAAGACAGGGGGCATGATCGAGACCCAGTACTTC	CASSLGKTGGMIETQYF
TRBV9	.	TRBJ2-5	TRBD1	TGTGCCAGCAGCGTAGACGGGACAGGGGAGACCCAGTACTTC	CASSVDGTGETQYF
TRBV7-2	.	TRBJ2-7	.	TGTGCCAGCAGCTTAGCCGACAGTACCTACGAGCAGTACTTC	CASSLADSTYEQYF
TRBV2	.	TRBJ1-6	.	TGTGCCAGCAGTACACGGAGGGATTCACCCCTCCACTTT	CASSTRRDSPLHF
TRBV6-1	.	TRBJ2-7	TRBD1	TGTGCCAGCAGTCTTACAGGGGACGAGCAGTACTTC	CASSLTGDEQYF
TRBV2	once	TRBJ1-4	.	TGTGCCAGCAGTGAAGCGCCGGGAGAAAAACTGTTTTTT	CASSEAPGEKLFF
TRBV29-1	.	TRBJ1-2	.	TGCAGCGTTGACTACGGCGGGCATGGCTACACCTTC	CSVDYGGHGYTF
TRBV18	.	TRBJ2-7	.	TGTGCCAGCTCAGACCTCGCTGGACACTCCGCCGAGCAGTACTTC	CASSDLAGHSAEQYF
TRBV6-1	.	TRBJ2-2	TRBD2	TGTGCCAGCAAGCCTAGCGGGATTACCGGGGAGCTGTTTTTT	CASKPSGITGELFF
TRBV5-1	once	TRBJ2-3	TRBD2	TGCGCCAGCAGCCCCCCCGGGACTAGCGGGAGGACAGATACGCAGTATTTT	CASSPPGTSGRTDTQYF
TRBV28	.	TRBJ1-5	.	TGTGCCAGCAGTCGAGGGGTGGGGGGGCGGCAGCCCCAGCATTTT	CASSRGVGGRQPQHF
TRBV7-2	.	TRBJ2-3	TRBD2	TGTGCCAGCAGCTATTCCGGGACTAGCGGGGGCCGCACAGATACGCAGTATTTT	CASSYSGTSGGRTDTQYF
TRBV4-1	.	TRBJ2-4	.	TGCGCCAGCAGCCAAGAACCCGAAAGGGGCATTCAGTACTTC	CASSQEPERGIQYF
TRBV18	.	TRBJ1-1	.	TGTGCCAGCTCACAGTCAGGGCTGAACACTGAAGCTTTCTTT	CASSQSGLNTEAFF
TRBV5-4	.	TRBJ1-3	TRBD1	TGTGCCAGCAGCTCTTGGACAGGGAGAGGGGCTGGAAACACCATATATTTT	CASSSWTGRGAGNTIYF
TRBV6-6	.	TRBJ1-2	TRBD1	TGTGCCAGCAGTTATACCCGGGACAGGGACAACTATGGCTACACCTTC	CASSYTRDRDNYGYTF
TRBV28	.	TRBJ2-5	TRBD2	TGTGCCAGCACAACCGGGGGAGCTAGCGGGCAAGAGACCCAGTACTTC	CASTTGGASGQETQYF
TRBV10-3	.	TRBJ2-5	.	TGTGCCATCAGTGAGTCCTTGGCTAGAGGGGAGACCCAGTACTTC	CAISESLARGETQYF
TRBV27	few	TRBJ2-3	TRBD2	TGTGCCAGCAGTTATGTAGCGGGGGGGCTAAATACGCAGTATTTT	CASSYVAGGLNTQYF
TRBV5-6	.	TRBJ2-7	TRBD1	TGTGCCAGCAGCTTATGGGTGGACAGGGACGAGCAGTACTTC	CASSLWVDRDEQYF
TRBV14	.	TRBJ1-6	TRBD1	TGTGCCAGCAGCCAACAATCGGGGGACAGGGCCTTTCAGTACTATAATTCACCCCTCCACTTT	CASSQQSGDRAFQYYNSPLHF
TRBV19	.	TRBJ1-6	.	TGTGCCAGTAGTATTCAGGGAGGTGGAAATTCACCCCTCCACTTT	CASSIQGGGNSPLHF
TRBV6-4	.	TRBJ2-1	.	TGTGCCAGCAGTGAGGGCCTCTACAATGAGCAGTTCTTC	CASSEGLYNEQFF
TRBV19	.	TRBJ1-2	TRBD1	TGTGCCAGTAGTATTTTGGGACAGGGGGACTATGGCTACACCTTC	CASSILGQGDYGYTF
TRBV5-1	once	TRBJ1-1	TRBD1	TGCGCCAGCAGCTTCGGGACAGGGAGTGAAGCTTTCTTT	CASSFGTGSEAFF
TRBV5-6	.	TRBJ1-3	.	TGTGCCAGCAGCTCGGGGGGAAACACCATATATTTT	CASSSGGNTIYF
TRBV6-1	.	TRBJ1-5	.	TGTGCCAGTCGACAGGAAAGGGGCAATCAGCCCCAGCATTTT	CASRQERGNQPQHF
TRBV6-6	once	TRBJ2-5	TRBD1	TGTGCCAGCAGTCCCCCAGGGGGCCGGGAGACCCAGTACTTC	CASSPPGGRETQYF